The T cell receptor (beta chain) described here comes from a study of T cells in Graves' hyperthyroidism and ophthalmopathy. Ophthalmopathy patients showed a Clinical Activity Score of at least 3, NOSPECS grade of at least 4 and duration under 3 months. Germline V gene sequence: CDR1 SNHLY, CDR2 FYNNEI. V lost 7 bases, J lost 2 bases, and 2 bases stayed unmatched. The CDR3 is 13 residues long. This clonotype was detected a few times. Regions amplified from RNA transcripts were the TCR beta CDR3 regions. RT-PCR in the first round (using the HTBI primer set) targeted the TCR CDR3. TCRdb passed the multiplex PCR reads through MiXCR, listing each CDR3 protein once. This sample has approximately 690,000 distinct CDR3 sequences, with less than 25% found just once.

The TCR comes from a man aged 25-45 years with Graves' ophthalmopathy. The chain joins TRBV2 to TRBJ2-3, with 8 bases lining up with TRBD2. The specimen was blood. The CDR3 protein is CASTREVTDTQYF. The CDR3 DNA is TGTGCCAGCACGCGGGAGGTCACAGATACGCAGTATTTT.